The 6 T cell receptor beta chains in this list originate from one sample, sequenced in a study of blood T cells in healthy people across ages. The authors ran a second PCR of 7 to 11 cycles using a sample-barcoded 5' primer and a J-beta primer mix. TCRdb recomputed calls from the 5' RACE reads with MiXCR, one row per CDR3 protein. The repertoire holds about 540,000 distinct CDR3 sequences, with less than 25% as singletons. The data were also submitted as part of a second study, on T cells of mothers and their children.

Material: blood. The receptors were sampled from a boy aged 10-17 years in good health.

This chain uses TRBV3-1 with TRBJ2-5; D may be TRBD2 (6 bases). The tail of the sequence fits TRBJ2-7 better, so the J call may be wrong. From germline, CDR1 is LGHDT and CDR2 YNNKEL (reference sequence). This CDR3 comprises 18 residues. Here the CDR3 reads CASSQVFSLGGTVYEQYF. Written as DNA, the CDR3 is TGTGCCAGCAGCCAAGTATTCAGCTTGGGCGGGACGGTCTACGAGCAGTACTTC.

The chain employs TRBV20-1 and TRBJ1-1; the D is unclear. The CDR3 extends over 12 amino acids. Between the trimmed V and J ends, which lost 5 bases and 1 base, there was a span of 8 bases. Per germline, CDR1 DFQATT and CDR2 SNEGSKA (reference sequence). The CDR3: CSAPIRNTEAFF. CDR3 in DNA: TGCAGTGCTCCCATTAGGAACACTGAAGCTTTCTTT.

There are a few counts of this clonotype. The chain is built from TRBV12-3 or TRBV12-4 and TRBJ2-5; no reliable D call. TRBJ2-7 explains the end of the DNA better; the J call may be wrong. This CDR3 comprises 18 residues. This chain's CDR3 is CASSLVGPRAPETYEQYF. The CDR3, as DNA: TGTGCCAGCAGTTTAGTAGGACCCCGAGCACCGGAAACCTACGAGCAGTACTTC.

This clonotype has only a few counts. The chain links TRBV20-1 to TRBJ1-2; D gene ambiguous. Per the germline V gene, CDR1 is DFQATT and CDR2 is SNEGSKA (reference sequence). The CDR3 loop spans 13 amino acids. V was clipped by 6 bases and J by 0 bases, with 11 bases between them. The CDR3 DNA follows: TGCAGTGCCCCTCTTCCAGCTAACTATGGCTACACCTTC. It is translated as CSAPLPANYGYTF.

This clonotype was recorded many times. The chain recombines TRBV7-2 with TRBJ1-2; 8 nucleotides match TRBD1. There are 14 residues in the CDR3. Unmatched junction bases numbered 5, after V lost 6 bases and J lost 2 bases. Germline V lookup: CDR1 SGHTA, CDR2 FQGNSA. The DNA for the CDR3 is TGTGCCAGCAGAAGGGACAGGAGGAACTATGGCTACACCTTC. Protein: CASRRDRRNYGYTF.

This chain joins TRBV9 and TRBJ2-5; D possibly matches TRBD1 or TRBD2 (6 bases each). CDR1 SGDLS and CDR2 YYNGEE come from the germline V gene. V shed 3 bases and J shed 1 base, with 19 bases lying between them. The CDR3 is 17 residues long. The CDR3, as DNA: TGTGCCAGCAGCGGCGGGGAAATGGGGGCCCTCCAAGAGACCCAGTACTTC. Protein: CASSGGEMGALQETQYF.